The rows below give T cell receptor beta chains drawn from one sample of a study of T cell changes during pregnancy in multiple sclerosis. The data were produced by immunoSEQ multiplex PCR, yet TCRdb's version contains in-frame clones alone and is incomplete. Here the sample spans more than 20,000 clones, under 95% being singletons. Source: CD4+ T cells from peripheral blood mononuclear cells, taken in the third trimester of pregnancy. These TCRs come from a female donor with multiple sclerosis, enrolled in a pregnancy study. Both conserved end residues are trimmed from each CDR3. Fields, in order: clone size, J gene, V gene, CDR3 length, CDR3 protein. Some rows mark clone size as missing; the rest say once, few, many or name a class of expanded clone.

.	TRBJ2-7	TRBV4-1	14	ASSRDRGGSPYEQY
few	TRBJ2-7	TRBV15	11	ATSRGQQYEQY
.	TRBJ2-3	TRBV9	15	ASSVDSGGIGPDTQY
.	TRBJ1-6	TRBV11-2	12	ASSLSPSGSPLH
.	TRBJ2-2	TRBV30	11	AGRAEYTGELF
.	TRBJ1-1	TRBV5-1	12	ASSLRGGLTEAF
few	TRBJ1-4	TRBV19	15	ASSPRSGRASNEKLF
.	TRBJ2-7	TRBV5-1	13	ASSLANGGTYEQY
.	TRBJ2-3	TRBV7-2	13	ASSLEFTSADTQY
.	TRBJ2-3	TRBV4-1	16	ASSPFTVGGGVTDTQY
few	TRBJ2-5	TRBV7-2	13	ASSPGQAGRETQY
.	TRBJ2-3	TRBV9	11	ASSPGSTDTQY
.	TRBJ2-3	TRBV12-5	13	ASGLAQVDTDTQY
.	TRBJ1-2	TRBV11-2	14	ASSLSAGREGYGYT
.	TRBJ1-2	TRBV13	13	ASSSRQGALYGYT
.	TRBJ2-2	TRBV5-1	14	ASSQMTGGITGELF